The 10 T cell receptor beta chains in this list originate from one sample, sequenced in a study of OX40 agonist ivuxolimab in advanced cancers. Using immunoSEQ multiplex PCR, the repertoire was profiled, and TCRdb retains in-frame clones only, with some absent. The table lists roughly 100,000 clones, around nine tenths of them singletons. This specimen was CD4+ or CD8+ T cells sorted from blood, taken in a trial of the OX40 agonist ivuxolimab. The receptors were gathered from an adult with an advanced solid tumor such as melanoma, head and neck, liver or kidney cancer.

The CDR3 loop is CSVRPWLNTEAFF. Written as DNA, the CDR3 is TGCAGCGTTCGACCCTGGCTGAACACTGAAGCTTTCTTT. The J gene is TRBJ1-1, the V gene TRBV29-1; D is ambiguous. CDR3 length: 13 residues. Trimming cost V 5 bases and J 0 bases, with 10 bases left between them. From germline, CDR1 is SQVTM and CDR2 ANQGSEA.

V gene TRBV5-1 combines with J gene TRBJ1-1; D call uncertain. CDR1 SGHRS and CDR2 YFSETQ come from the germline V gene. The CDR3 runs to 15 residues. Trimming took off 4 bases at V and 4 bases at J, with 17 bases between the two ends. This chain's CDR3 is CASSTPTVGSTEAFF. CDR3 coding DNA: TGCGCCAGCAGCACCCCGACCGTCGGCAGCACTGAAGCTTTCTTT.

The chain has TRBV19 and TRBJ2-7, with 12 bases fitting TRBD1. Germline CDR1 is LNHDA and CDR2 is SQIVND (reference sequence). V shed 7 bases and J 6 bases; nucleotides not matched to a gene: 7. This CDR3 spans 14 amino acids. This chain's CDR3 is CASKRGQGASEQYF. The CDR3 DNA reads as TGTGCCAGTAAAAGGGGACAGGGGGCGTCCGAGCAGTACTTC.

J is TRBJ1-6 and V is TRBV18; D not certain. The V end lost 3 bases, the J end lost 0 bases, and 3 bases lay between the germline ends. Germline V gene lookup returns CDR1 KGHSH and CDR2 LQKENI. The CDR3 consists of 14 residues. This CDR3 is CASSPYSYNSPLHF. The CDR3 DNA reads TGTGCCAGCTCACCGTACTCCTATAATTCACCCCTCCACTTT. Full variable domain (rest looked up from reference TRBV18 and TRBJ1-6): NAGVMQNPRHLVRRRGQEARLRCSPMKGHSHVYWYRQLPEEGLKFMVYLQKENIIDESGMPKERFSAEFPKEGPSILRIQQVVRGDSAAYFCASSPYSYNSPLHFGNGTRLTVT.

The gene calls are TRBV12-5 and TRBJ2-1; D may be TRBD1 (7 bases). The CDR3 contains 16 residues. V was pared by 6 bases and J by 2 bases, with 17 bases between. Per the germline V gene, CDR1 is LGHNT and CDR2 is FRNRAP. CDR3 coding DNA: TGTGCTAGTGGCTCGCGCGGAGGGGGCGCCTACAATGAGCAGTTCTTC. Protein sequence: CASGSRGGGAYNEQFF.

The chain is built from TRBV7-2 and TRBJ2-5; D gene unclear. CDR3 size: 12 residues. CDR1 is SGHTA, CDR2 FQGNSA, per germline. The V end was cut by 3 bases, the J end by 9 bases, with 11 bases between. DNA for the CDR3: TGTGCCAGCAGCTTCGGGTTGAACTCCCAGTACTTC. Its translation is CASSFGLNSQYF.

The CDR3 protein is CASSWTGTALSGNTIYF. Written as DNA, the CDR3 is TGTGCCAGCAGCTGGACCGGGACAGCACTCTCTGGAAACACCATATATTTT. V and J are TRBV11-2 and TRBJ1-3; the match to TRBD1 covers 7 bases. The CDR3 is 17 amino acids. Germline V gives CDR1 SGHAT, CDR2 FQNNGV. Germline trimming cut 4 bases from V and 0 bases from J; bases unmatched to any gene: 9.

The table lists this clone with a count of one. This chain uses TRBV5-1 with TRBJ2-2; the D gene is possibly TRBD1 (5 bases). This CDR3 has 14 residues. Trimming removed 4 bases at V and 1 base at J, with 8 bases between. Germline V lookup: CDR1 SGHRS, CDR2 YFSETQ. CDR3 loop: CASSGQGNTGELFF. CDR3 DNA: TGCGCCAGCAGCGGGCAGGGGAACACCGGGGAGCTGTTTTTT.

The chain is built from TRBV18 and TRBJ2-7, with 7 nucleotides matching TRBD1. Germline values: CDR1 KGHSH, CDR2 LQKENI. V shed 4 bases, J shed 4 bases, and the junction held 4 bases outside the gene matches. This CDR3 region has 13 residues. CDR3 nucleotide sequence: TGTGCCAGCTCACTTTCGACAGGGTACGAGCAGTACTTC. It translates to CASSLSTGYEQYF.

This sequence joins TRBV2 and TRBJ2-4, with 9 bases aligning to TRBD2. This CDR3 comprises 14 residues. CDR1 is SNHLY, CDR2 FYNNEI, per germline. Losses at the gene ends were 3 bases for V and 7 bases for J; bases not matched to a gene: 4. CDR3: CASSEGLAGNIQYF. Written as DNA, the CDR3 is TGTGCCAGCAGTGAGGGACTAGCTGGGAACATTCAGTACTTC.